This T cell receptor (beta chain) was sequenced for a study of cytomegalovirus exposure and HLA in healthy donors. As for this clone: Its matching antigen is unknown.

All donors participated as healthy donors of bone marrow. With 60 Vbeta and 13 Jbeta primers, the PCR was carried out. The assay was immunoSEQ multiplex PCR, and TCRdb's table has in-frame clones only and misses some. The sample table includes roughly 100,000 clones. Germline CDR1 reads LGHNT; CDR2 reads FRNRAP. Trimming took off 0 bases at V and 0 bases at J, with 11 bases between the two ends. The CDR3 length is 16 residues. Study observations and caveats: After further analysis at a later stage, around 17,000 TCR beta sequences were associated with HLA alleles at 0.05 false discovery rate. It was reported that TCR beta sequences correctly inferred the HLA-A and HLA-B alleles for most subjects. Earlier analysis looked at TCR beta V segments, and most were productive about 87% or about 30% of the time.

The origin of this receptor is a man aged 45 to 65 in good health and CMV-seronegative. The chain recombines TRBV12-5 with TRBJ1-1, with D uncertain. The sample comprised PBMCs. Here the CDR3 DNA reads TGTGCTAGTGGTTTGGTTCGGGGAAACATGAACACTGAAGCTTTCTTT. Its translation is CASGLVRGNMNTEAFF.